The 14 T cell receptor beta chains below come from one sample, sequenced in a study of CD8 T cells in Susac syndrome (dated 2019 in TCRdb). The library came from the immunoSEQ multiplex PCR assay. RNA was extracted with the RNeasy kit and 0.5 to 1 ug was reverse transcribed using random hexamers. TCRdb took the public reads, trimmed them with fastp at Q25, ran MiXCR for clone calling and kept in-frame beta chains. Entries that share a CDR3 protein sequence are merged under the most common genes and DNA. Within this sample are 100,000 to 150,000 distinct CDR3 sequences, with around 94% of them counted one time only. The ten largest clones take up approximately 0.22% of the sample. Sequencing was carried out using CD8+ T cells from PBMCs. The receptors derive from a human donor with Susac syndrome.

The chain employs TRBV11-2 and TRBJ2-3, with D unclear. Between the trimmed V and J ends, which lost 5 bases and 3 bases, there was a span of 15 bases. The CDR3 is 15 residues long. Per the germline V gene, CDR1 is SGHAT and CDR2 is FQNNGV. CDR3 protein: CASSESWVGTDTQYF. For the CDR3, the DNA is TGTGCCAGCAGCGAGTCCTGGGTTGGGACAGATACGCAGTATTTT.

This clonotype was counted between two and nine times. V is TRBV6-1 and J is TRBJ2-5; TRBD1 aligns across 7 bases. Trimming at V came to 8 bases and at J to 2 bases, leaving 2 bases not matched to a gene. The CDR3 has 12 residues. From germline, CDR1 is MNHNS and CDR2 SASEGT. The DNA for the CDR3 is TGTGCCAGCCACAGGGGACAAGAGACCCAGTACTTC. Residues: CASHRGQETQYF.

V is TRBV4-1 and J is TRBJ2-7; TRBD2 might be the D (5 bases). The CDR3 is 19 amino acids. Trimming took 4 bases from V and 5 from J, leaving 30 bases between them. The germline V gene encodes CDR1 MGHRA and CDR2 YSYEKL. CDR3 sequence (DNA): TGCGCCAGCAGCCCTGGCGCAACCCTCACGGGGTACCGCCCGCACGAGCAGTACTTC. It encodes CASSPGATLTGYRPHEQYF.

The chain joins TRBV14 to TRBJ2-2; D perhaps matches TRBD1 (5 bases). Looked up from germline, CDR1 is SGHDN and CDR2 is FVKESK. This CDR3 has 16 amino acids. Trimming took 0 bases from V and 3 from J, leaving 11 bases between them. The CDR3 DNA is TGTGCCAGCAGCCAAGATGAAGGGGTCTACACCGGGGAGCTGTTTTTT. It translates to CASSQDEGVYTGELFF.

The chain carries TRBV7-3 and TRBJ2-3; D remains unclear. Trimming took 2 bases from V and 3 from J, leaving 9 bases between them. The CDR3 loop spans 14 amino acids. From germline, CDR1 is SGHTA and CDR2 FQGTGA. CDR3 nucleotides: TGTGCCAGCAGCTTATGGGCAGATACAGATACGCAGTATTTT. Its protein is CASSLWADTDTQYF.

Written as DNA, the CDR3 is TGTGCCACCGGACGGCCGTACACCGGGGAGCTGTTTTTT. Translated: CATGRPYTGELFF. V usage is TRBV19 and J usage is TRBJ2-2; D uncertain. CDR3 length: 13 amino acids. The germline V gene encodes CDR1 LNHDA and CDR2 SQIVND (reference sequence). V lost 10 bases to trimming and J lost 3 bases, with 12 bases between them.

The chain couples TRBV7-9 to TRBJ2-1; 7 bases match TRBD1. V lost 5 bases and J lost 4; bases outside the gene matches: 5. The CDR3 has 14 residues. The germline V gene has CDR1 SEHNR and CDR2 FQNEAQ (reference sequence). The CDR3 region is CASSTGTVYNEQFF. The CDR3 region has the DNA TGTGCCAGCAGCACCGGGACAGTTTACAATGAGCAGTTCTTC.

The J gene is TRBJ2-1, the V gene TRBV6-5, with TRBD2 identical over 9 bases. CDR1 is MNHEY and CDR2 is SVGAGI in the germline V gene. The CDR3 has 17 residues. Losses at the gene ends were 2 bases for V and 10 bases for J; bases not matched to a gene: 15. CDR3 residues: CASSYAALTSGPSEQFF. DNA of the CDR3: TGTGCCAGCAGTTACGCCGCGTTGACTAGCGGTCCATCGGAGCAGTTCTTC.

This chain links TRBV30 with TRBJ1-5; 9 bases match TRBD1. The junction had 9 bases not matched to a gene; V was cut back by 3 bases and J by 6 bases. Germline V CDR1 and CDR2: GTSNPN, SVGIG (reference sequence). This CDR3 is built from 15 residues. In nucleotides, the CDR3 is TGTGCCTGGAGCTGGGAACAGGGGGCATTTCAGCCCCAGCATTTT. Translation gives CAWSWEQGAFQPQHF.

The gene calls are TRBV7-9 and TRBJ2-1; 14 nucleotides line up with TRBD2. Germline assignment: CDR1 SEHNR and CDR2 FQNEAQ (reference sequence). This CDR3 has 16 residues. V gave up 5 bases and J gave up 7 bases; unmatched junction bases: 7. CDR3 coding DNA: TGTGCCAGCAGCCTAGGGACTAGCGGGAGTACTAATGAGCAGTTCTTC. Its protein product is CASSLGTSGSTNEQFF.

The V call is TRBV24-1, the J call TRBJ2-3; D is undetermined. Trimming took off 9 bases at V and 4 bases at J, with 19 bases between the two ends. The CDR3 is made up of 15 amino acids. CDR1 is KGHDR and CDR2 is SFDVKD in the germline V gene. In DNA form, the CDR3 reads TGTGCCACCTCCAGTGGGGTGGGTATGGCAGATACGCAGTATTTT. Translation gives CATSSGVGMADTQYF.

The J gene is TRBJ1-5, the V gene TRBV30, with unresolved D. Trimming left V 0 bases short and J 7 bases short, with 10 bases between. CDR3 length equals 13 residues. Germline CDR1 GTSNPN, CDR2 SVGIG (reference sequence). DNA for the CDR3: TGTGCCTGGAGTGTCGAAGGGTTGCAGCCCCAGCATTTT. Its translation: CAWSVEGLQPQHF.

The V gene is TRBV9, the J gene TRBJ2-7; 8 bases line up with TRBD2. The CDR3 sequence is 15 residues long. Per the germline V gene, CDR1 is SGDLS and CDR2 is YYNGEE. V shed 1 base, J shed 3 bases, and the junction held 6 bases outside the gene matches. The CDR3 region has the DNA TGTGCCAGCAGCGTAAGCGGGGGCTCGAACTACGAGCAGTACTTC. Encoded protein: CASSVSGGSNYEQYF.

The rearrangement links TRBV12-3 or TRBV12-4 to TRBJ1-2; TRBD1 agrees at 7 bases. Unmatched junction bases numbered 2, after V lost 6 bases and J lost 4 bases. The CDR3 spans 12 residues. CDR3 in DNA: TGTGCCAGCAGACAGGGGTCCTATGGCTACACCTTC. Protein: CASRQGSYGYTF.